The sample holds a few counts of the clone carrying this T cell receptor (beta chain). Its antigen is unidentified. These data originate in a study of T cells in Graves' hyperthyroidism and ophthalmopathy. General study findings and limits: Among clonotypes expanded in thyroid above 0.001, most were also found in blood. Ophthalmopathy and stable hyperthyroidism were told apart by a 13 V-J model.

Clinical symptoms, serum thyroxine, TRAb, thyroid ultrasound and orbital computed tomography established diagnosis. The CDR3 runs to 18 residues. Unmatched junction bases numbered 13, after V lost 5 bases and J lost 4 bases. RNA transcripts yielded amplified TCR beta CDR3 regions. Carried out on the TCR CDR3, a first-round RT-PCR used the HTBI primer set. Each CDR3 protein gets one entry after TCRdb re-called the multiplex PCR reads with MiXCR. Of around 580,000 distinct CDR3 sequences listed, over 15% are singletons. This TCR came from a woman aged 18-29 years with Graves' hyperthyroidism. The material sequenced was blood. The rearrangement uses TRBV12-3 or TRBV12-4 and TRBJ2-7; 14 bases map to TRBD2. The CDR3 nucleotides are TGTGCCAGCAGTCACATGGGACTAGCGGGAGAGCGGGGTTACGAGCAGTACTTC. Translation gives CASSHMGLAGERGYEQYF.